A selection of T cell receptor beta chains follows, all from one sample in a study of cytomegalovirus exposure and HLA in healthy donors. TCRdb's table, derived via immunoSEQ multiplex PCR, lists solely in-frame clones and lacks some. Of 120,000 to 150,000 clones in the sample, roughly 80% were seen once. Sequencing was performed on PBMCs. Every receptor here comes from a woman in her fifties or sixties in good health and CMV-seropositive. CDR3s include the opening cysteine and the closing phenylalanine or tryptophan. Each record gives: D gene, clone size, J gene, V gene, CDR3 DNA, CDR3 protein. A D gene is named only where the DNA matches it firmly. Part of the rows lack a size; the others show once, few, many or a class for expanded clones.

>.|.|TRBJ1-4|TRBV5-1
TGCGCCAGCAGCTTGGAAGGACACCCTAATGAAAAACTGTTTTTT
CASSLEGHPNEKLFF
>.|.|TRBJ1-1|TRBV28
TGTGCCAGCAGCCCAGGGCTCATGAACACTGAAGCTTTCTTT
CASSPGLMNTEAFF
>TRBD1|.|TRBJ1-5|TRBV5-1
TGCGCCAGCAAGTGGACAGGAGATAGCAATCAGCCCCAGCATTTT
CASKWTGDSNQPQHF
>.|.|TRBJ2-7|TRBV6-5
TGTGCCAGCAGTTCCGGGGCCTACGAGCAGTACTTC
CASSSGAYEQYF
>TRBD1|.|TRBJ2-4|TRBV6-6
TGTGCCAGCAGATGGGACAGGGGCAGTATGTACTTC
CASRWDRGSMYF
>.|.|TRBJ1-2|TRBV7-3
TGTGCCAGCAGCTTAAACCCCGGGACATCCGAAGGAGCTAACTATGGCTACACCTTC
CASSLNPGTSEGANYGYTF
>.|.|TRBJ1-1|TRBV6-1
TGTGCCAGCACCAAGAACACTGAAGCTTTCTTT
CASTKNTEAFF
>TRBD1|.|TRBJ1-2|TRBV7-9
TGTGCCAGCAGCTTGACAGGGGGGGACTATGGCTACACCTTC
CASSLTGGDYGYTF
>.|.|TRBJ1-5|TRBV7-2
TGTGCCAGCAGATGGGCCCCTATCAATCAGCCCCAGCATTTT
CASRWAPINQPQHF
>TRBD1|.|TRBJ1-2|TRBV5-8
TGTGCCAGCAGCTTGTACCCGGGACAGATGAACTATGGCTACACCTTC
CASSLYPGQMNYGYTF
>TRBD2|.|TRBJ2-7|TRBV7-2
TGTGCCAGCAGCTTAGCGCGTAGCGGGGCCCTCCGCGAGCAGTACTTC
CASSLARSGALREQYF
>TRBD1|.|TRBJ1-3|TRBV14
TGTGCCAGCAGCCAAGTTAGGGACAGTGACCGAAACACCATATATTTT
CASSQVRDSDRNTIYF
>.|.|TRBJ1-5|TRBV5-6
TGTGCCAGCAGCTTGGCGGGGGTGCGTCAGCCCCAGCATTTT
CASSLAGVRQPQHF
>.|.|TRBJ2-1|TRBV6-6
TGTGCCAGCGTCGGACTGAGCTACAATGAGCAGTTCTTC
CASVGLSYNEQFF
>.|.|TRBJ2-7|TRBV18
TGTGCCAGCTCACCAGGGGGGAGCGAGCAGTACTTC
CASSPGGSEQYF
>.|few|TRBJ2-3|TRBV5-4
TGTGCCAGCAGCCAGATTAGTCGGGGGAGAGCAGATACGCAGTATTTT
CASSQISRGRADTQYF
>.|.|TRBJ2-3|TRBV2
TGTGCCAGCAGTTTTGGGTCTAGTGGGACAGATACGCAGTATTTT
CASSFGSSGTDTQYF
>.|.|TRBJ2-3|TRBV7-3
TGTGCCAGCAGCTTATTAAAAGCCACAGATACGCAGTATTTT
CASSLLKATDTQYF
>.|.|TRBJ1-4|TRBV5-6
TGTGCCAGCAGCCTAGCGGGGGCTAATGAAAAACTGTTTTTT
CASSLAGANEKLFF